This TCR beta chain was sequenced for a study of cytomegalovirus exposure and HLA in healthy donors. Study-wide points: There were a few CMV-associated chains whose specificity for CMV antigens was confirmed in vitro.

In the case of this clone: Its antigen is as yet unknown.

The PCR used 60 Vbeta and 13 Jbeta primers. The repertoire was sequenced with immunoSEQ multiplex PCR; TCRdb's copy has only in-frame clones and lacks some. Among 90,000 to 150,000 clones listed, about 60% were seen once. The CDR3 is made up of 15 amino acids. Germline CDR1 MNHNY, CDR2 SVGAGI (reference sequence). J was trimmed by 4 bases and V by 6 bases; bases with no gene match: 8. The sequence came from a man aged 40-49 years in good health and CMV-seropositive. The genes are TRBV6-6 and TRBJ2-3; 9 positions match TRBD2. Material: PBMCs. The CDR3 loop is CASREPGLAPDTQYF. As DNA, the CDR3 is TGTGCCAGCAGAGAACCGGGACTAGCACCAGATACGCAGTATTTT.